This is a list of T cell receptor beta chains from one sample in a study of blood T cell repertoires in COVID-19. This table comes from immunoSEQ multiplex PCR, and its TCRdb copy is limited to in-frame clones, with some not included. The table shows about 250,000 clones, with over 75% occurring only once. What was sequenced was peripheral blood. The receptors derive from a woman aged 30 to 39 with acute or convalescent COVID-19. Each CDR3 is given with its conserved first and last residue. Fields, in order: J gene, D gene, clone size, V gene, CDR3 DNA, CDR3 protein. A D gene is named only where the DNA matches it firmly. Size is omitted from some rows. Given values are once, few, many or a class for expanded clones.

TRBJ1-5 | . | . | TRBV19 | TGTGCCAGTCGCCTAGCCCCCTCGCCCCAGCATTTT | CASRLAPSPQHF
TRBJ1-1 | TRBD1 | . | TRBV15 | TGTGCCACCAGCAGAGAACAGGGGGCTAGCACTGAAGCTTTCTTT | CATSREQGASTEAFF
TRBJ1-5 | TRBD1 | few | TRBV27 | TGTGCCAGCAGAGAGCGACGGGACAGGGGGGATAGCAATCAGCCCCAGCATTTT | CASRERRDRGDSNQPQHF
TRBJ2-3 | TRBD2 | . | TRBV5-1 | TGCGCCAGCAGCTCGGGACTAGCGGGAGGTAGTAGCACAGATACGCAGTATTTT | CASSSGLAGGSSTDTQYF
TRBJ1-4 | . | . | TRBV6-5 | TGTGCCAGCAGTTACCTGTCAACTAATGAAAAACTGTTTTTT | CASSYLSTNEKLFF
TRBJ1-2 | TRBD1 | once | TRBV15 | TGTGCCACCAGCAGACAACAGGGGGCCCATGGCTACACCTTC | CATSRQQGAHGYTF
TRBJ1-6 | . | once | TRBV30 | TGTGCCTGGAGTGTACCGAGATCACCCCTCCACTTT | CAWSVPRSPLHF
TRBJ2-1 | TRBD2 | . | TRBV6-4 | TGTGCCAGCAGTGACTCGGTTGGACTAGCCCATGAGCAGTTCTTC | CASSDSVGLAHEQFF
TRBJ2-7 | TRBD1 | . | TRBV9 | TGTGCCAGCAGCTCCTCGGGACAGGCCTACGAGCAGTACTTC | CASSSSGQAYEQYF
TRBJ2-1 | . | . | TRBV20-1 | TGCAGTGCTAGGGGGCTCGGTGAGCAGTTCTTC | CSARGLGEQFF
TRBJ2-7 | TRBD2 | . | TRBV7-2 | TGTGCCAGCAGCTCGGGGCGGGAGAACTACGAGCAGTACTTC | CASSSGRENYEQYF
TRBJ2-7 | TRBD1 | once | TRBV3-1/TRBV3-2 | TGTGCCAGCAGCCAAGAAAAGGGGACAGTCTCCTACGAGCAGTACTTC | CASSQEKGTVSYEQYF
TRBJ2-2 | TRBD1 | . | TRBV27 | TGTGCCAGCAGACCAGGGGGCCCCGGGGAGCTGTTTTTT | CASRPGGPGELFF
TRBJ1-3 | . | . | TRBV7-9 | TGTGCCAGCAGCTTAGGACTGGGTGCTGGAAACACCATATATTTT | CASSLGLGAGNTIYF
TRBJ1-5 | . | . | TRBV5-3 | TGTGCCAGAAGATCAACCCAGGGGCTCAGCAATCAGCCCCAGCATTTT | CARRSTQGLSNQPQHF
TRBJ1-4 | TRBD1 | . | TRBV2 | TGTGCCAGCAGTGGTGGGTTCAGGGGGACTAATGAAAAACTGTTTTTT | CASSGGFRGTNEKLFF
TRBJ1-1 | . | . | TRBV9 | TGTGCCAGCAGCACCTCCCGAGGGGAGGACACTGAAGCTTTCTTT | CASSTSRGEDTEAFF
TRBJ1-5 | TRBD1 | . | TRBV6-2/TRBV6-3 | TGTGCCAGCAGCTCAGGGACAGTCCTCGAGCCCCAGCATTTT | CASSSGTVLEPQHF
TRBJ2-1 | . | . | TRBV30 | TGTGCCTGGATGGGCAGGGGCCGAATTTACAATGAGCAGTTCTTC | CAWMGRGRIYNEQFF
TRBJ2-1 | TRBD2 | . | TRBV18 | TGTGCCAGCTCACCCTATAGCGGGACACGTCGGAATGAGCAGTTCTTC | CASSPYSGTRRNEQFF
TRBJ1-1 | TRBD1 | . | TRBV7-2 | TGTGCCAGCAGCTCGGACAGGGCTCCTCCTGAAGCTTTCTTT | CASSSDRAPPEAFF
TRBJ1-1 | TRBD1 | . | TRBV7-2 | TGTGCCAGCAGCCCGTGGACAGGGCCAAACACTGAAGCTTTCTTT | CASSPWTGPNTEAFF
TRBJ1-4 | . | . | TRBV5-1 | TGCGCCAGCAGCCAGGGCCAGGGGACTAATGAAAAACTGTTTTTT | CASSQGQGTNEKLFF
TRBJ2-7 | TRBD1 | . | TRBV10-3 | TGTGCCATCAGTGACAGGACAGGGTCCGGCGAGCAGTACTTC | CAISDRTGSGEQYF
TRBJ1-5 | . | . | TRBV10-3 | TGTGCCATCAGTGCGCCCGGGGTTAATCAGCCCCAGCATTTT | CAISAPGVNQPQHF
TRBJ2-1 | TRBD2 | . | TRBV3-1/TRBV3-2 | TGTGCCAGCAGCCAAGATCGGACTAGCGGGATACGGTCCTACAATGAGCAGTTCTTC | CASSQDRTSGIRSYNEQFF
TRBJ2-7 | . | . | TRBV7-2 | TGTGCCAGCAGCTTAGGGGTGGGGGGTGAGCAGTACTTC | CASSLGVGGEQYF
TRBJ2-2 | . | . | TRBV12-5 | TGTGCTAGTGGTCCACCGACCGGGTCTCCCGGGGAGCTGTTTTTT | CASGPPTGSPGELFF
TRBJ2-7 | TRBD2 | . | TRBV4-1 | TGCGCCAGCAGCCAAGTGGGGACTAGCGGCTCCTACGAGCAGTACTTC | CASSQVGTSGSYEQYF
TRBJ1-6 | TRBD1 | . | TRBV6-2/TRBV6-3 | TGTGCCAGCAGTTACCCTCGAGGAAGGACAGGATTCAGCTCCTATAATTCACCCCTCCACTTT | CASSYPRGRTGFSSYNSPLHF
TRBJ2-5 | TRBD1 | . | TRBV18 | TGTGCCAGCTCAACTAGGACAGGGGGGACACAAGAGACCCAGTACTTC | CASSTRTGGTQETQYF
TRBJ1-2 | . | few | TRBV2 | TGTGCCAGCATGACAGGTCCGCACGGCTACACCTTC | CASMTGPHGYTF
TRBJ2-7 | . | . | TRBV15 | TGTGCCACCAGCCCAGAAACGGTAGCGGCAACTACCTACGAGCAGTACTTC | CATSPETVAATTYEQYF
TRBJ1-1 | . | . | TRBV9 | TGTGCCAGCAGCGTAGGTGGCAGGGTGAACACTGAAGCTTTCTTT | CASSVGGRVNTEAFF
TRBJ1-1 | . | few | TRBV5-1 | TGCGCCAGCAGCTTGGAGTCGGGGTGGACTGAAGCTTTCTTT | CASSLESGWTEAFF
TRBJ1-2 | TRBD1 | . | TRBV29-1 | TGCAGCGTTAGGACAGGAAGGTTCTATGGCTACACCTTC | CSVRTGRFYGYTF
TRBJ1-1 | . | . | TRBV28 | TGTGCCAGCAGCGAGACTTCAATTCGCACTGAAGCTTTCTTT | CASSETSIRTEAFF
TRBJ2-7 | . | . | TRBV20-1 | TGCAGTGCTAGTGAAAGGAGTAGGGAGCAGTACTTC | CSASERSREQYF
TRBJ2-1 | TRBD1 | . | TRBV19 | TGTGCCAGTAGACAGGGACAGGTCAATGAGCAGTTCTTC | CASRQGQVNEQFF
TRBJ2-3 | . | . | TRBV27 | TGTGCCAGCAGTTTAAGTCAGGGAAGGACAGATACGCAGTATTTT | CASSLSQGRTDTQYF
TRBJ2-7 | . | . | TRBV6-5 | TGTGCCAGCAAAGAGAGCATCTCCTACGAGCAGTACTTC | CASKESISYEQYF
TRBJ1-4 | TRBD1 | . | TRBV7-8 | TGTGCCAGCAGCTTATCCGGGACAGGCCCGTTTAATGAAAAACTGTTTTTT | CASSLSGTGPFNEKLFF
TRBJ2-7 | TRBD2 | . | TRBV27 | TGTGCCAGCAGTCCGCTAGCGGGAGGGTCCTACGAGCAGTACTTC | CASSPLAGGSYEQYF
TRBJ2-3 | TRBD1 | . | TRBV5-1 | TGCGCCAGCAGCTTGTTCGGGACAGGGGGCGCAGATACGCAGTATTTT | CASSLFGTGGADTQYF
TRBJ2-3 | . | . | TRBV14 | TGTGCCAGCAGTGGAGAGTTCACAGATACGCAGTATTTT | CASSGEFTDTQYF
TRBJ2-7 | . | . | TRBV5-5 | TGTGCCAGCAGCTTGGAATGGGGGCCCTACGAGCAGTACTTC | CASSLEWGPYEQYF
TRBJ2-3 | . | . | TRBV7-2 | TGTGCCAGCAGCCATCAATCATTTCTAGCCGACCGAAGCACAGATACGCAGTATTTT | CASSHQSFLADRSTDTQYF
TRBJ2-1 | . | . | TRBV10-2 | TGCGCCAGCACCACTAGCTCCTACAATGAGCAGTTCTTC | CASTTSSYNEQFF
TRBJ2-3 | TRBD2 | . | TRBV29-1 | TGCAGCTCCACTGGCGCGGCGGGAGGTGGTAATACGCAGTATTTT | CSSTGAAGGGNTQYF
TRBJ2-4 | . | . | TRBV11-2 | TGTGCCAGCAGCTTAGATATAGCCAAAAACATTCAGTACTTC | CASSLDIAKNIQYF
TRBJ1-5 | TRBD1 | . | TRBV2 | TGTGCCAGCAACGGACAGGGGGGAACTCAGCCCCAGCATTTT | CASNGQGGTQPQHF